A selection of T cell receptor beta chains follows, all from one sample in a study of T cell clonotyping in hematopoietic cell transplantation. TCRdb keeps only in-frame clones here, not all; method: immunoSEQ multiplex PCR. Found here are under 45,000 clones, approximately 88% of them singletons; the top ten hold roughly 2%. Sequencing was performed on peripheral blood mononuclear cells. The receptors shown here come from a middle-aged woman in good health. Some clones in this sample may be carry-over from other donors' samples. CDR3s include the opening cysteine and the closing phenylalanine or tryptophan. The D gene is left open where the match is weak. Clone size, where shown, is once, few, many, or a class for clones that have expanded.

V gene: TRBV29-1
clone size: -
J gene: TRBJ1-1
D gene: -
CDR3 length: 15
CDR3 DNA: TGCAGCGTTGAAGACATCCTCCCGCGAAACACTGAAGCTTTCTTT
CDR3 protein: CSVEDILPRNTEAFF

V gene: TRBV7-9
clone size: -
J gene: TRBJ2-7
D gene: -
CDR3 length: 12
CDR3 DNA: TGTGCCATCCGGGGGAGGGGGCTCGAGCAGTACTTC
CDR3 protein: CAIRGRGLEQYF

V gene: TRBV28
clone size: once
J gene: TRBJ2-7
D gene: TRBD2
CDR3 length: 14
CDR3 DNA: TGTGCCAGCAGGGTTAGCGGGAGGGACTACGAGCAGTACTTC
CDR3 protein: CASRVSGRDYEQYF

V gene: TRBV2
clone size: -
J gene: TRBJ1-5
D gene: -
CDR3 length: 15
CDR3 DNA: TGTGCCAGCAGTGGGACGGGTTATAGCAATCAGCCCCAGCATTTT
CDR3 protein: CASSGTGYSNQPQHF

V gene: TRBV7-2
clone size: -
J gene: TRBJ2-1
D gene: -
CDR3 length: 14
CDR3 DNA: TGTGCCAGCAGCTTACCTAGCCTATACAATGAGCAGTTCTTC
CDR3 protein: CASSLPSLYNEQFF

V gene: TRBV27
clone size: -
J gene: TRBJ1-2
D gene: -
CDR3 length: 13
CDR3 DNA: TGTGCCAGCAGTTTAGGTCAGGGAGGCGGCTACACCTTC
CDR3 protein: CASSLGQGGGYTF

V gene: TRBV4-1
clone size: -
J gene: TRBJ2-3
D gene: -
CDR3 length: 16
CDR3 DNA: TGCGCCAGCAGCCAAGATCTCCCGGAGGGGACAGATACGCAGTATTTT
CDR3 protein: CASSQDLPEGTDTQYF

V gene: TRBV25-1
clone size: -
J gene: TRBJ1-2
D gene: -
CDR3 length: 14
CDR3 DNA: TGTGCCAGCAACTCCGAGGGGGGAAACTATGGCTACACCTTC
CDR3 protein: CASNSEGGNYGYTF

V gene: TRBV6-5
clone size: once
J gene: TRBJ1-2
D gene: -
CDR3 length: 15
CDR3 DNA: TGTGCCAGCAGTTCCCCGACTGACTTGGCGTCCGGCTACACCTTC
CDR3 protein: CASSSPTDLASGYTF

V gene: TRBV18
clone size: -
J gene: TRBJ1-2
D gene: TRBD1
CDR3 length: 17
CDR3 DNA: TGTGCCAGCTCACCACCCACCAGGGACAGCTTTTTCTATGGCTACACCTTC
CDR3 protein: CASSPPTRDSFFYGYTF

V gene: TRBV29-1
clone size: -
J gene: TRBJ2-3
D gene: -
CDR3 length: 14
CDR3 DNA: TGCAGCGTTGAGTGGCGAGAGACCACAGATACGCAGTATTTT
CDR3 protein: CSVEWRETTDTQYF

V gene: TRBV12-5
clone size: -
J gene: TRBJ2-3
D gene: -
CDR3 length: 13
CDR3 DNA: TGTGCTAGTGGTGGAGGGGGTACAGATACGCAGTATTTT
CDR3 protein: CASGGGGTDTQYF

V gene: TRBV11-3
clone size: -
J gene: TRBJ2-2
D gene: TRBD2
CDR3 length: 16
CDR3 DNA: TGTGCCAGCAGCGTCACTAGCGACGGGGTAGCCGGGGAGCTGTTTTTT
CDR3 protein: CASSVTSDGVAGELFF

V gene: TRBV6-5
clone size: -
J gene: TRBJ1-3
D gene: -
CDR3 length: 12
CDR3 DNA: TGTGCCAGCAGCCCCACCGGAGACACCATATATTTT
CDR3 protein: CASSPTGDTIYF

V gene: TRBV6-6
clone size: -
J gene: TRBJ2-7
D gene: -
CDR3 length: 15
CDR3 DNA: TGTGCCAGCACTAAAAGGGGACTGGGACCTGGGAAGCAGTACTTC
CDR3 protein: CASTKRGLGPGKQYF

V gene: TRBV9
clone size: -
J gene: TRBJ1-4
D gene: -
CDR3 length: 14
CDR3 DNA: TGTGCCAGCAGCGTAGGGGCCTATACTGAAAAACTGTTTTTT
CDR3 protein: CASSVGAYTEKLFF

V gene: TRBV19
clone size: -
J gene: TRBJ2-6
D gene: TRBD2
CDR3 length: 16
CDR3 DNA: TGTGCCAGTAGGTCCCTAGCGGCCTCTGGGGCCAACGTCCTGACTTTC
CDR3 protein: CASRSLAASGANVLTF

V gene: TRBV7-3
clone size: -
J gene: TRBJ1-1
D gene: -
CDR3 length: 14
CDR3 DNA: TGTGCCAGCAGCTTAATGGGGGAAAGGACTGAAGCTTTCTTT
CDR3 protein: CASSLMGERTEAFF

V gene: TRBV5-1
clone size: -
J gene: TRBJ2-5
D gene: TRBD2
CDR3 length: 16
CDR3 DNA: TGCGCCAGCAGCTTGAGTGGGGGAGCGGGAGAGGGGACCCAGTACTTC
CDR3 protein: CASSLSGGAGEGTQYF

V gene: TRBV5-6
clone size: -
J gene: TRBJ1-2
D gene: TRBD1
CDR3 length: 14
CDR3 DNA: TGTGCCAGCAGCTTTCGGACAGGGGACTATGGCTACACCTTC
CDR3 protein: CASSFRTGDYGYTF

V gene: TRBV5-1
clone size: few
J gene: TRBJ1-3
D gene: TRBD1
CDR3 length: 15
CDR3 DNA: TGCGCCAGCAGCCCACCGACAGGGACTGGAAACACCATATATTTT
CDR3 protein: CASSPPTGTGNTIYF

V gene: TRBV30
clone size: -
J gene: TRBJ1-5
D gene: -
CDR3 length: 13
CDR3 DNA: TGTGCCTGGAGCGGAGGCAGGTATCAGCCCCAGCATTTT
CDR3 protein: CAWSGGRYQPQHF

V gene: TRBV30
clone size: -
J gene: TRBJ1-3
D gene: -
CDR3 length: 12
CDR3 DNA: TGTGCCTCGATAGAGCCTGGAAACACCATATATTTT
CDR3 protein: CASIEPGNTIYF

V gene: TRBV28
clone size: once
J gene: TRBJ1-2
D gene: -
CDR3 length: 16
CDR3 DNA: TGTGCCAGCAGCCGACGTGCTCCTTACCCAACCTATGGCTACACCTTC
CDR3 protein: CASSRRAPYPTYGYTF

V gene: TRBV19
clone size: -
J gene: TRBJ1-1
D gene: -
CDR3 length: 14
CDR3 DNA: TGTGCCAGTAGGGACCCGCCCGGGAACACTGAAGCTTTCTTT
CDR3 protein: CASRDPPGNTEAFF

V gene: TRBV4-1
clone size: -
J gene: TRBJ2-3
D gene: -
CDR3 length: 12
CDR3 DNA: TGCGCCAGCAGCCAAGTGGGAGATACGCAGTATTTT
CDR3 protein: CASSQVGDTQYF

V gene: TRBV28
clone size: -
J gene: TRBJ2-3
D gene: TRBD2
CDR3 length: 16
CDR3 DNA: TGTGCCAGCAGTTCCAGTGGACTAGCTTCCACAGATACGCAGTATTTT
CDR3 protein: CASSSSGLASTDTQYF

V gene: TRBV6-4
clone size: -
J gene: TRBJ1-1
D gene: -
CDR3 length: 14
CDR3 DNA: TGTGCCAGCAGTAAGGACAGTCAGAACACTGAAGCTTTCTTT
CDR3 protein: CASSKDSQNTEAFF

V gene: TRBV7-2
clone size: once
J gene: TRBJ2-1
D gene: -
CDR3 length: 12
CDR3 DNA: TGTGCCAGCAGCTTAGTAGACAATGAGCAGTTCTTC
CDR3 protein: CASSLVDNEQFF

V gene: TRBV7-2
clone size: -
J gene: TRBJ2-7
D gene: TRBD1
CDR3 length: 15
CDR3 DNA: TGTGCCAGCAGCTTCCCGGGACAGGGAAGATACGAGCAGTACTTC
CDR3 protein: CASSFPGQGRYEQYF

V gene: TRBV28
clone size: -
J gene: TRBJ2-7
D gene: -
CDR3 length: 13
CDR3 DNA: TGTGCCGGGGGTACGGGTGGTTTAGGCGAGCAGTACTTC
CDR3 protein: CAGGTGGLGEQYF

V gene: TRBV27
clone size: once
J gene: TRBJ2-3
D gene: -
CDR3 length: 12
CDR3 DNA: TGTGCCAGCAGGGACTCGGGGGATACGCAGTATTTT
CDR3 protein: CASRDSGDTQYF

V gene: TRBV28
clone size: once
J gene: TRBJ2-7
D gene: -
CDR3 length: 14
CDR3 DNA: TGTGCCAGCAGTCGGCCCCCCATCTCGTACGAGCAGTACTTC
CDR3 protein: CASSRPPISYEQYF

V gene: TRBV7-3
clone size: -
J gene: TRBJ2-1
D gene: TRBD2
CDR3 length: 17
CDR3 DNA: TGTGCCAGCAGCTCACCCGGGGGTAGCGGGGGATACAATGAGCAGTTCTTC
CDR3 protein: CASSSPGGSGGYNEQFF

V gene: TRBV19
clone size: -
J gene: TRBJ2-5
D gene: TRBD2
CDR3 length: 14
CDR3 DNA: TGTGCCAGTAACGCACCGGGACTAGGAAAGACCCAGTACTTC
CDR3 protein: CASNAPGLGKTQYF

V gene: TRBV5-1
clone size: once
J gene: TRBJ1-2
D gene: TRBD1
CDR3 length: 15
CDR3 DNA: TGCGCCAGCAGCTTGGCTCGGGACAGCCTCTATGGCTACACCTTC
CDR3 protein: CASSLARDSLYGYTF

V gene: TRBV7-2
clone size: -
J gene: TRBJ2-4
D gene: -
CDR3 length: 15
CDR3 DNA: TGTGCCAGCAGCTTAGCGCTCTTTTCGGAAAACATTCAGTACTTC
CDR3 protein: CASSLALFSENIQYF

V gene: TRBV9
clone size: -
J gene: TRBJ1-2
D gene: -
CDR3 length: 17
CDR3 DNA: TGTGCCAGCAGCGCCGTACACAGGGACTCCTTTAACTATGGCTACACCTTC
CDR3 protein: CASSAVHRDSFNYGYTF

V gene: TRBV30
clone size: -
J gene: TRBJ2-5
D gene: -
CDR3 length: 15
CDR3 DNA: TGTGCCTGGAGTGTCGAGACTTTCCGGGGAGAGACCCAGTACTTC
CDR3 protein: CAWSVETFRGETQYF